This TCR beta chain was observed in a study of T-cell reconstitution after alpha-beta-depleted transplantation in children. This clonotype was counted at least ten times. The antigen remains unidentified. Study-level points and caveats: Diversity and T-cell counts at one year after transplant derived mostly from new T cells. Some patients owed their high day-60 TCRbeta diversity to surviving recipient T cells and thymic progenitors.

TCRbeta library preparation incorporated unique molecular identifiers. TCRdb used MiXCR to reprocess the PCR reads, holding one entry per CDR3 protein. The sample has about 100,000 distinct CDR3 sequences, approximately 6% seen once; the top ten hold around 5.6%. Germline-derived CDR1 and CDR2 are SGDLS and YYNGEE. CDR3 length: 15 amino acids. Trimming took off 0 bases at V and 2 bases at J, with 10 bases between the two ends. The sequences come from PBMCs, mostly from graft donor cells, collected 60 days after TCRalphabeta/CD19-depleted stem cell transplant. The chain is built from TRBV9 and TRBJ2-3, with D unresolved. This TCR was recovered from a female patient aged 2-9 years who had a stem cell transplant for Fanconi anemia, so the T cells may come from the graft donor. CDR3 sequence: CASSVGGGTTDTQYF. CDR3 DNA: TGTGCCAGCAGCGTAGGAGGCGGAACCACAGATACGCAGTATTTT. Supplemented by reference TRBV9 and TRBJ2-3, the full variable domain reads DSGVTQTPKHLITATGQRVTLRCSPRSGDLSVYWYQQSLDQGLQFLIQYYNGEERAKGNILERFSAQQFPDLHSELNLSSLELGDSALYFCASSVGGGTTDTQYFGPGTRLTVL.